These 29 T cell receptor gamma chains came from one sample sequenced in a study of gamma-delta chains in newborns, infants, children. TCRdb reapplied CATT to the reads. The sample includes some 1,400 gamma-chain clones, around 3.1% of them seen just once. Sequencing was carried out using blood. The receptor set was obtained from a child who was a newborn, infant or young child, either healthy, febrile or measles-vaccinated (not recorded which).

By share, this clone counts as medium-sized (0.01 to 0.1%). The chain couples TRGV9 to TRGJP. Germline trimming cut 0 bases from V and 6 bases from J; bases unmatched to any gene: 11. CDR3 size: 19 residues. CDR1 is GITISATS, CDR2 ISYDGTV, per germline (reference sequence). The CDR3 bases are TGTGCCTTGTGGGAGGTGCACCCGTCTCGAGAGTTGGGCAAAAAAATCAAGGTATTT. Translated, it gives CALWEVHPSRELGKKIKVF.

This clone showed up just a few times. For this DNA, TCRdb reports the protein of a much larger clone, which diverges at residue 3, most likely from a read error; the protein presented here is translated directly from the DNA. Here the CDR3 DNA reads TGTGCCTTTTGGGAGGCACAAGAGTTGGGCAAAAAAATCAAGGTATTT. Translation gives CAFWEAQELGKKIKVF. The chain couples TRGV9 to TRGJP. The germline V gene encodes CDR1 GITISATS and CDR2 ISYDGTV (reference sequence). The CDR3 is 16 residues long.

This clone was recorded a few times. The protein TCRdb lists belongs to a much larger clone and differs from this DNA's translation at residue 5, which points to a read error; the protein shown is made from the DNA. V and J are TRGV4 and TRGJ1 or TRGJ2. CDR3 length: 14 residues. From germline, CDR1 is EGSTGY and CDR2 YDSYTSSV. The CDR3 DNA is TGTGCCACCTGGGGTGGGCCGGGTTATTATAAGAAACTCTTT. Translation gives CATWGGPGYYKKLF.

This clone was observed a handful of times. This may be a read error: a much more frequent sequence differs by one nucleotide. DNA of the CDR3: TGTGCCACCTGCGCCCATAAGAAACTCTTC. It codes for CATCAHKKLF. The rearrangement joins TRGV4 to TRGJ1 or TRGJ2. From germline, CDR1 is EGSTGY and CDR2 YDSYTSSV. The CDR3 covers 10 residues.

This clone was counted a few times. This DNA's translation and the protein TCRdb lists, from a much larger clone, do not match at residue 4, likely due to a read error; the protein shown is translated from the DNA. The rearrangement joins TRGV9 to TRGJP. From germline, CDR1 is GITISATS and CDR2 ISYDGTV (reference sequence). The CDR3 is made up of 15 amino acids. The CDR3 region has the DNA TGTGCCTTGGGGGAGGTCGGGCCGGGCAAAAAAATCAAGGTATTT. Translated: CALGEVGPGKKIKVF.

Relative to its sample, this clone is medium-sized. This specimen includes other DNA sequences encoding the same CDR3. The rearrangement joins TRGV9 to TRGJP. From germline, CDR1 is GITISATS and CDR2 ISYDGTV (reference sequence). The CDR3 is 16 amino acids. V lost 3 bases to trimming and J lost 7 bases; unmatched junction nucleotides: 6. DNA for the CDR3: TGTGCCTTGTGGGAGCCTCATGAGTTGGGCAAAAAAATCAAGGTATTT. It translates to CALWEPHELGKKIKVF.

Concerning this clone itself: Relative to the germline gene, one junction end is altered; a read error may explain this. This CDR3 is also generated by other DNA sequences in the sample. The gene calls are TRGV9 and TRGJ1 or TRGJ2. The CDR3 runs 11 residues. Germline CDR1 is GITISATS and CDR2 is ISYDGTV (reference sequence). Here the CDR3 DNA reads TGTGCCCTGTGGGAGGTGCGGAAGAAACTCTTT. Translating gives CALWEVRKKLF.

By sample fraction, this clone is medium-sized (0.01 to 0.1%). The sample holds other DNA sequences that translate to the same CDR3. V usage is TRGV9 and J usage is TRGJP. Germline-derived CDR1 and CDR2 are GITISATS and ISYDGTV (reference sequence). Losses at the gene ends were 3 bases for V and 4 bases for J; bases not matched to a gene: 3. This CDR3 contains 16 residues. This chain's CDR3 is CALWEPQELGKKIKVF. In nucleotides, the CDR3 is TGTGCCTTGTGGGAGCCTCAAGAGTTGGGCAAAAAAATCAAGGTATTT.

Judged by abundance, this clone is large. A clone one base away is much larger, so this may be a read error. This sample also contains other DNA sequences that code for the same CDR3. This rearrangement joins TRGV9 to TRGJP. Germline trimming cut 1 base from V and 4 bases from J; bases unmatched to any gene: 1. This CDR3 comprises 16 residues. Germline V gene lookup returns CDR1 GITISATS and CDR2 ISYDGTV (reference sequence). In DNA form, the CDR3 reads TGTGCCTTGTGGGAGGTTCAAGAGTTGGGCAAAAAAATCAAGGTATTT. This encodes CALWEVQELGKKIKVF.

This clone was observed a handful of times. This may come from a read error, since a much larger clone is one base off. Other DNA sequences in this specimen translate into the identical CDR3. The chain links TRGV9 to TRGJP. The CDR3 spans 16 residues. Germline trimming cut 3 bases from V and 7 bases from J; bases unmatched to any gene: 6. CDR1 is GITISATS, CDR2 ISYDGTV, per germline (reference sequence). The CDR3 region has the DNA TGTGCCTTGTGGGAGAAGAAGGAGTTGGGCAAAAAAATCAAGGTATTT. Its protein is CALWEKKELGKKIKVF.

Within the sample, this clone is large. A much larger clone differs by one base, so this may be a read error. This same CDR3 is encoded by further DNA sequences in the sample. V is TRGV9 and J is TRGJP. The CDR3 spans 16 residues. V was pared by 0 bases and J by 5 bases, with 1 base of the junction left unmatched. From germline, CDR1 is GITISATS and CDR2 ISYDGTV (reference sequence). CDR3 nucleotides: TGTGCCTTGTGGGAGGTGAAAGAGTTGGGCAAAAAAATCAAGGTATTT. This translates into CALWEVKELGKKIKVF.

About this clone itself: It may be a read error: a sequence one base away is much more abundant. This sample includes further DNA sequences coding for the same CDR3. The J gene is TRGJP, the V gene TRGV9. Germline V lookup: CDR1 GITISATS, CDR2 ISYDGTV (reference sequence). Unmatched junction bases numbered 5, after V lost 0 bases and J lost 6 bases. The CDR3 length is 17 residues. The CDR3 DNA reads TGTGCCTTGTGGGAGGTGCAAAGAGAGTTGGGCAAAAAAATCAAGGTATTT. It encodes CALWEVQRELGKKIKVF.

This clone is medium-sized by share. Distinct nucleotide sequences in the sample also encode this CDR3. This rearrangement joins TRGV9 to TRGJP. The trim removed 3 bases at V and 7 bases at J, leaving 3 bases unmatched. The V gene's germline CDR1 is GITISATS and CDR2 ISYDGTV (reference sequence). This CDR3 has 15 residues. The CDR3: CALWETELGKKIKVF. In nucleotides, the CDR3 is TGTGCCTTGTGGGAGACCGAGTTGGGCAAAAAAATCAAGGTATTT.

The chain joins TRGV8 to TRGJ1 or TRGJ2. Trimming took 3 bases from V and 12 from J; bases not matched to a gene: 11. The CDR3 extends over 12 amino acids. Germline V gene sequence: CDR1 VENAVY, CDR2 YDSYNSRV. CDR3: CATWDGGHRKLF. CDR3 nucleotides: TGTGCCACCTGGGATGGGGGCCATAGGAAACTCTTT.

Points on this clone: This sequence may be a read error, since a much larger clone differs from it by one base. V is TRGV9 and J is TRGJ1 or TRGJ2. This CDR3 comprises 11 residues. Germline V gene sequence: CDR1 GITISATS, CDR2 ISYDGTV (reference sequence). The CDR3 region is CALWNYYKKLF. For the CDR3, the DNA is TGTGCCCTGTGGAATTATTATAAGAAACTCTTT.

This clone appeared a few times. The germline gene is not matched at one end of the junction; a read error may be the cause. The genes are TRGV9 and TRGJ1 or TRGJ2. From germline, CDR1 is GITISATS and CDR2 ISYDGTV (reference sequence). This CDR3 has 11 residues. This CDR3 reads CTLWEVRKKLF. In DNA, the CDR3 is TGTACCTTGTGGGAGGTGCGAAAGAAGCTCTTT.

Concerning this clone: A read error is possible here, since a much larger clone lies one base away. The identical CDR3 is also encoded by other nucleotide sequences in the sample. The chain joins TRGV9 to TRGJP. The CDR3 runs 15 residues. In germline, CDR1 is GITISATS, CDR2 ISYDGTV (reference sequence). Here the CDR3 DNA reads TGTGCCCTGTGGGAAGAAGAGTTGGGCAAAAAAATCAAGGTATTT. Its protein is CALWEEELGKKIKVF.

This clone was seen only a few times. This likely reflects a read error, since a far larger clone is one base away. The V and J genes are TRGV9 and TRGJ1 or TRGJ2. Germline assignment: CDR1 GITISATS and CDR2 ISYDGTV (reference sequence). The CDR3 length is 14 residues. The CDR3 is CASWEVQFCYKKLF. The CDR3 DNA sequence: TGTGCCTCGTGGGAGGTGCAATTCTGTTATAAGAAACTCTTT.

This clone has only a few counts. A read error may explain this, as a much larger clone is one base away. The chain employs TRGV3 and TRGJ1 or TRGJ2. The CDR3 has 12 residues. V was pared by 3 bases and J by 4 bases, with 3 bases of the junction left unmatched. Germline V gives CDR1 VTNTFY, CDR2 YDVSTARD (reference sequence). This CDR3 reads CATWDSYYKKLF. The DNA for the CDR3 is TGTGCCACCTGGGACTCATATTATAAGAAACTCTTT.

Points on this clone: TCRdb assigns this DNA the protein of a much larger clone, which departs from its translation at residue 3; this likely reflects a read error, and the protein shown comes from translating the DNA. The DNA for the CDR3 is TGTGCCGCCTGGGACAGGCCTCTGAATTATTATAAGAAACTCTTT. This sequence encodes CAAWDRPLNYYKKLF. V and J are TRGV5 and TRGJ1 or TRGJ2. This CDR3 comprises 15 residues. From germline, CDR1 is VINAFY and CDR2 YDVSNSKD.

This clone is large by share. This chain links TRGV3 with TRGJP2. The V segment lost 1 base and the J segment 4 bases; nucleotides outside the gene matches: 0. This CDR3 contains 13 residues. The germline CDR1 and CDR2 sequences are VTNTFY and YDVSTARD (reference sequence). The CDR3, as DNA: TGTGCCACCTGGGACAGTAGTGATTGGATCAAGACGTTT. Its translation is CATWDSSDWIKTF.

As regards this clone: One end of the junction does not line up with germline, which may come from a read error. The CDR3 nucleotides read TGTGCCTTGTGGGAGGTTAACCGGCAAGGGGTGGGCAAACACATAAAGGTCTTT. Its protein product is CALWEVNRQGVGKHIKVF. J is TRGJ1 or TRGJ2 and V is TRGV9. The CDR3 runs 18 residues. Per germline, CDR1 GITISATS and CDR2 ISYDGTV (reference sequence).

By share, this clone counts as large. Other DNA sequences in this sample translate to the same CDR3. V gene TRGV9 combines with J gene TRGJP. J lost 10 bases, V lost 3 bases, and 0 bases had no gene match. Germline CDR1 and CDR2: GITISATS and ISYDGTV (reference sequence). The CDR3 has 13 amino acids. CDR3 in DNA: TGTGCCTTGTGGGAGTTGGGCAAAAAAATCAAGGTATTT. Translating gives CALWELGKKIKVF.

As concerns this clone: The protein that TCRdb holds for this DNA derives from a much larger clone and differs from the translated DNA at residues 11 and 12, which likely indicates a read error; the protein shown here is translated from the DNA. The chain links TRGV9 to TRGJP. Germline CDR1 is GITISATS and CDR2 is ISYDGTV (reference sequence). The ends lost 0 bases at V and 21 bases at J; junction bases unmatched: 17. This CDR3 contains 16 residues. The CDR3 nucleotides read TGTGCCTTGTGGGAGGTGAAAGAGTTGGGCAGAAGAATCAAGGTATTT. Translated, it gives CALWEVKELGRRIKVF.

To note about this clone: This specimen includes other DNA sequences encoding the same CDR3. This rearrangement joins TRGV8 to TRGJP1. Germline V gene lookup returns CDR1 VENAVY and CDR2 YDSYNSRV. The V and J ends lost 5 bases and 5 bases, in that order; junction bases with no gene match: 5. The CDR3 has 13 residues. The CDR3 is CATWAATGWFKIF. In DNA, the CDR3 is TGTGCCACCTGGGCTGCTACTGGTTGGTTCAAGATATTT.

A few counts support this clone. Since a far larger clone is one base different, this is likely a read error. J is TRGJ1 or TRGJ2 and V is TRGV9. This CDR3 is 12 amino acids long. Germline lookup yields CDR1 GITISATS and CDR2 ISYDGTV (reference sequence). After removal of 0 bases from V and 12 bases from J, the junction contained 8 bases not matched to a gene. CDR3 protein: CALWEVQGRKLF. In DNA form, the CDR3 reads TGTGCCTTGTGGGAGGTGCAGGGTAGGAAACTCTTT.

On this clone itself: TCRdb lists the protein of a much larger clone for this DNA, which differs at residue 5, so this is likely a read error; the protein given here is translated from the DNA itself. The CDR3 reads CALWKVLELGKKIKVF. CDR3 coding DNA: TGTGCCTTGTGGAAGGTGCTTGAGTTGGGCAAAAAAATCAAGGTATTT. The chain employs TRGV9 and TRGJP. This CDR3 has 16 residues. CDR1 is GITISATS and CDR2 is ISYDGTV in the germline V gene (reference sequence).

Relative to its sample, this clone is large (0.1 to 1%). The V call is TRGV2, the J call TRGJ1 or TRGJ2. The CDR3 consists of 13 residues. V gave up 0 bases and J gave up 3 bases; unmatched junction bases: 2. Germline V CDR1 and CDR2: EGSNGY, YDSYNSKV. The chain's CDR3 is CATWDGRYYKKLF. The CDR3 nucleotides are TGTGCCACCTGGGACGGGCGTTATTATAAGAAACTCTTT.

By share, this clone ranks as large (0.1 to 1%). A far larger clone is just one base off, so this is likely a read error. Other DNA variants within this sample encode the same CDR3. The chain joins TRGV9 to TRGJP. The CDR3 has 16 amino acids. From germline, CDR1 is GITISATS and CDR2 ISYDGTV (reference sequence). This CDR3 is CALWEVQGLGKKIKVF. DNA for the CDR3: TGTGCCTTGTGGGAGGTGCAAGGGTTGGGCAAAAAAATCAAGGTATTT.